The clone carrying this TCR beta chain was detected once. The target antigen is unknown. This entry comes from a study of siplizumab effects on memory and regulatory T cells. The study, taken as a whole, reports: Naive T cells, seemingly more diverse than memory cells, seemed major alloresponse contributors. Left unconfirmed was the suppressive function of proliferating Tregs from siplizumab cultures.

The V end was cut by 0 bases, the J end by 3 bases, with 15 bases between. The CDR3 sequence is 16 residues long. In germline, CDR1 is SGHRS, CDR2 YFSETQ. In each sample, roughly 97,000 TCR templates were assayed. Some clones are missing from TCRdb's copy, which holds only in-frame ones; the method was immunoSEQ multiplex PCR. Of about 120,000 clones in the sample, around 93% were seen once. Sequenced: non-Treg CD4+ T cells sorted from blood. The V call is TRBV5-1, the J call TRBJ2-5, with D perhaps matching TRBD1 (6 bases). The sequence came from a human donor in good health. CDR3 loop: CASSLAFVDRKETQYF. The CDR3 DNA reads as TGCGCCAGCAGCTTGGCATTCGTGGACAGAAAAGAGACCCAGTACTTC.